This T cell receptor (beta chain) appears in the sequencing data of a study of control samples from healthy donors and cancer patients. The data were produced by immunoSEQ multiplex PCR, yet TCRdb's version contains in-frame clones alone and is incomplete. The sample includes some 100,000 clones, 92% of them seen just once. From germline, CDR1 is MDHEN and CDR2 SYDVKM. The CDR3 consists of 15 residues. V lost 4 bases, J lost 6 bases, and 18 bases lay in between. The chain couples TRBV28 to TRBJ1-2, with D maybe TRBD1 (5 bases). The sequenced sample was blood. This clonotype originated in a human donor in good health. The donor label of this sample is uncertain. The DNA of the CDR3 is TGTGCCAGCAGTTCCATCGGGGGGGTAATAAATGGCTACACCTTC. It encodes CASSSIGGVINGYTF.